This entry features one T cell receptor (beta chain) sequence. This sample is part of a study of blood T cell repertoires in COVID-19. With 2 bases clipped from V and 7 bases from J, the junction kept 9 bases outside the gene matches. This CDR3 is built from 15 residues. Germline CDR1 is LNHDA and CDR2 is SQIVND (reference sequence). Original methodology: Estimates of nucleated cell counts were drawn from the amplification of reference gene primers. Using immunoSEQ multiplex PCR, the repertoire was profiled, and TCRdb retains in-frame clones only, with some absent. Clone size and the V and J calls come from that table; the DNA yielded D and trimming. The data hold 120,000 or so clones, with just over 85% observed a single time.

This clonotype was sampled from a woman aged 50 to 60 with active or convalescent COVID-19. This chain links TRBV19 with TRBJ1-1; TRBD1 agrees at 8 bases. Input material: peripheral blood. The CDR3 protein is CASSIRGQGADEAFF. DNA for the CDR3: TGTGCCAGTAGTATAAGAGGGCAGGGGGCGGATGAAGCTTTCTTT.